A selection of T cell receptor beta chains follows, all from one sample in a study of blood T cells in healthy people across ages. TCRdb itself ran the 5' RACE reads through MiXCR, one entry per CDR3 protein. This sample carries 1,500,000 or so distinct CDR3 sequences, around 55% of them seen once, and the ten largest clones take about 6.7%. Sequencing was carried out using blood. The receptors here all came from a man younger than 35 in good health. CDR3s include the opening cysteine and the closing phenylalanine or tryptophan. The order of the fields is D gene, V gene, J gene, clone size, CDR3 DNA, CDR3 protein. A D gene is named only where the DNA matches it firmly. Clone size is shown for a subset of rows, as once, few, many or a class of expanded clone.

-,TRBV25-1,TRBJ1-2,few,TGTGCCAGCACTCCTGGGGGAATGAAGGGCTACACCTTC,CASTPGGMKGYTF
TRBD1,TRBV11-2,TRBJ1-2,once,TGTGCCAGCAGCCCCCTGGGCAGGGGGCCTCGTGGCTACACCTTC,CASSPLGRGPRGYTF
-,TRBV4-1,TRBJ2-7,-,TGCGCCAGCAGCCAAGAGGGCCATGGGTCGTACGAGCAGTACTTC,CASSQEGHGSYEQYF
TRBD2,TRBV20-1,TRBJ2-1,-,TGCAGTGCCCCTAGCGGGGGGCACAATGAGCAGTTCTTC,CSAPSGGHNEQFF
TRBD1,TRBV3-1,TRBJ2-1,-,TGTGCCAGCAGCCAAGAAAAACAGGGGCGCTACAATGAGCAGTTCTTC,CASSQEKQGRYNEQFF
-,TRBV7-2,TRBJ2-5,few,TGTGCCAGCAGCTTATCCCAGGGAGGTCAAGAGACCCAGTACTTC,CASSLSQGGQETQYF
-,TRBV4-3,TRBJ2-7,-,TGCGCCAGCAGCCAAGGGATGGCTGGGAGTAAGCAGTACTTC,CASSQGMAGSKQYF
-,TRBV6-6,TRBJ1-4,few,TGTGCCAGCAGTCTCGGGCTTCGAGGGGAAAAACTGTTTTTT,CASSLGLRGEKLFF
TRBD2,TRBV28,TRBJ2-7,-,TGTGCCAGCAGTCCCGACCTAGCGGGGGGGCCTAATGAGCAGTACTTC,CASSPDLAGGPNEQYF
TRBD1,TRBV25-1,TRBJ2-7,few,TGTGCCAGCAGTGATGTAGGGGACAGGGACGATCTCGAGCAGTACTTC,CASSDVGDRDDLEQYF
TRBD2,TRBV7-9,TRBJ2-1,-,TGTGCCAGCAGCTTTAGGCTAGCGGGGGTCCTTGGCCAGTACAATGAGCAGTTCTTC,CASSFRLAGVLGQYNEQFF
-,TRBV10-3,TRBJ2-1,-,TGTGCCATCAGTGAAGGGGAAGCCGCGCTCCATGAGCAGTTCTTC,CAISEGEAALHEQFF
-,TRBV11-2,TRBJ2-6,-,TGTGCCAGCAGCTTATTGTTGCGCCACTCTGGGGCCAACGTCCTGACTTTC,CASSLLLRHSGANVLTF
TRBD2,TRBV12-3/TRBV12-4,TRBJ2-7,once,TGTGCCAGCAGTCCGGGACTAGCGCCCGATCACTACGAGCAGTACTTC,CASSPGLAPDHYEQYF
-,TRBV9,TRBJ1-6,-,TGTGCCAGCAGCGGCTCATACACGAATTCACCCCTCCACTTT,CASSGSYTNSPLHF
TRBD2,TRBV20-1,TRBJ2-7,-,TGCAGTGCTAGCCCTAGCGGGAGCTACGAGCAGTACTTC,CSASPSGSYEQYF
-,TRBV3-1,TRBJ2-1,-,TGTGCCAGCAGCCCACCGACCGATAGGGTAAAGCAGTTCTTC,CASSPPTDRVKQFF
-,TRBV6-5,TRBJ2-5,-,TGTGCCAGCAGTTCGTGGCCACACATTGAGACCCAGTACTTC,CASSSWPHIETQYF
-,TRBV7-2,TRBJ2-3,-,TGTGCCAGCAGCGTAGAGGGTTCACATACGCAGTATTTT,CASSVEGSHTQYF
TRBD1,TRBV4-1,TRBJ1-4,-,TGCGCCAGCAGCCTGGGACAGGGACATGAAAAACTGTTTTTT,CASSLGQGHEKLFF
TRBD2,TRBV3-1,TRBJ2-1,-,TGTGCCAGCAGCCAAGGGGAGGCTAGCGGGGTGGTTCACAATGAGCAGTTCTTC,CASSQGEASGVVHNEQFF
-,TRBV20-1,TRBJ2-3,few,TGCAGTGCTAGTAGGGGTCCCAGCACAGATACGCAGTATTTT,CSASRGPSTDTQYF
-,TRBV10-2,TRBJ2-7,-,TGCGCCAGCAGTTCATACCCGAAAGCCTCCCAAAGCTACGAGCAGTACTTC,CASSSYPKASQSYEQYF
-,TRBV12-3/TRBV12-4,TRBJ2-7,-,TGTGCCAGCAGTTTAGTTTTTCGGGCGGGAACCTACGAGCAGTACTTC,CASSLVFRAGTYEQYF
TRBD2,TRBV7-2,TRBJ2-5,-,TGTGCCAGCAGCTCCCGCGGGGGGGCAACGGGGCAAGAGACCCAGTACTTC,CASSSRGGATGQETQYF
-,TRBV4-3,TRBJ2-1,-,TGCGCCAGCAGCCAAGATCGTTGGGGTAGTGAGCAGTTCTTC,CASSQDRWGSEQFF
-,TRBV15,TRBJ2-3,-,TGTGCCACCAGCAGAGATGGAAGGTCTACAGATACGCAGTATTTT,CATSRDGRSTDTQYF
-,TRBV4-1,TRBJ2-1,-,TGCGCCAGCAGCCAGAATATAGGGGGATACAATGAGCAGTTCTTC,CASSQNIGGYNEQFF
-,TRBV21-1,TRBJ1-2,-,TGTGCCAGCCTAACGAGGACGGAGTCTCCACCTTGTTGGGTTGGCTACACCTTC,CASLTRTESPPCWVGYTF
-,TRBV7-2,TRBJ1-2,-,TGTGCCAGCAGCTCGTCCCGGTTCGATGGCTACACCTTC,CASSSSRFDGYTF
TRBD1,TRBV29-1,TRBJ2-7,-,TGCAGCGCCCCAGGGGGCTACGGTTACGAGCAGTACTTC,CSAPGGYGYEQYF
-,TRBV6-1,TRBJ1-5,-,TGTGCCAGCAGTGAAGCGCTGATGGGGAGATGGCAGCCCCAGCATTTT,CASSEALMGRWQPQHF
-,TRBV6-1,TRBJ1-5,-,TGTGCCAGCATACCGGGCCAGTATTCGTCAGGGCCCCAGCATTTT,CASIPGQYSSGPQHF